A selection of T cell receptor beta chains follows, all from one sample in a study of blood T cell repertoires in COVID-19. Method: immunoSEQ multiplex PCR; TCRdb's copy keeps in-frame clones and lacks some. This sample has some 83,000 clones, with less than 80% found just once. Source material: peripheral blood. Receptors were obtained from an elderly woman with acute or convalescent COVID-19. Each CDR3 is given with its conserved first and last residue. Fields, in order: CDR3 protein, V gene.

CASSSTWTGDFYGYTF | TRBV7-9
CASSVDRAYGYTF | TRBV5-4
CASSSSGGLGYTF | TRBV6-5
CASSLDRGSYNEQFF | TRBV5-1
CASTPRGGRGIRDTQYF | TRBV19
CASSRRGEVINEQFF | TRBV6-2/TRBV6-3
CASSQGQGYETQYF | TRBV18
CASSLGEANYGYTF | TRBV18
CASSLDSGADTQYF | TRBV7-2
CSASSGSGYGYTF | TRBV20-1
CASSIHPPRGKGLRGNTIYF | TRBV19
CASSDRGVRVDTEAFF | TRBV18
CASSFRGNEKLFF | TRBV27
CASNPTGRNSPLHF | TRBV9
CASSLPGLSSGNTIYF | TRBV6-6
CASSLVSGQETQYF | TRBV7-2
CASSASGTGSHEQYF | TRBV7-3
CASTLLRLDGYTF | TRBV2
CAISELDGGGHGYTF | TRBV10-3
CASSQDAAQPQHF | TRBV4-2
CATWGGLAFPTEAFF | TRBV28
CASETGSGSKETQYF | TRBV5-1
CASSHPGQGTYGYTF | TRBV3-1/TRBV3-2
CASSQDSPGHPGSPLHF | TRBV4-2
CASSLTGVVNQPQHF | TRBV18
CASSPEGISGNTIYF | TRBV6-5
CASSLTGGATEAFF | TRBV7-9
CASSLAGTEDSPLHF | TRBV7-3
CASSDPDSDQPQHF | TRBV25-1
CASSLGSGGLVDTQYF | TRBV11-2
CASSQLHGANEKLFF | TRBV4-3
CASRGGAFDQPQHF | TRBV28
CASSLTGQGAVRGNTEAFF | TRBV5-1
CASSTRQGAVTEAFF | TRBV7-9
CASSQFSEKLFF | TRBV3-1/TRBV3-2